This T cell receptor beta chain is from a study of post-analysis software for immune sequencing data. Study in general: Secondary progressive, relapsing-remitting and progressive-relapsing multiple sclerosis were among the included disease courses. Overall study results and limits: F measure showed strong co-clustering of same-batch samples. Controls showed lower frequencies than patients for four to six TRBV segments, and TRBV5-6, TRBV5-1 and TRBV20-1 were among these.

Unique molecular identifiers featured in each of the TCR beta cDNA libraries. TCRdb itself ran the PCR reads through MiXCR, one entry per CDR3 protein. In the table there are fewer than 900,000 distinct CDR3 sequences, about 45% of which are singletons. V was shortened by 3 bases and J by 4 bases, with 3 bases between the two germline ends. Germline V lookup: CDR1 MGHDK, CDR2 SYGVNS. The CDR3 is 11 amino acids. In this sample, this clonotype turned up a few times. Antigen specificity is unknown. The source of this sequence is a girl aged 5-17 years with multiple sclerosis. The source material was blood. The V call is TRBV25-1, the J call TRBJ1-2; D gene unclear. DNA of the CDR3: TGTGCCAGCAGTGACCTCTATGGCTACACCTTC. Translated: CASSDLYGYTF.